Listed below are T cell receptor beta chains from one sample, sequenced in a study of response to subunit inactivated influenza vaccine. TCRdb processed the RT-PCR reads anew with MiXCR; each CDR3 protein has one entry. The sample carries about 780,000 distinct CDR3 sequences, approximately 18% recorded once. Material: PBMCs from blood, obtained roughly 5 days after vaccination. These receptors originate from a man between 45 and 60 years old who received an inactivated influenza vaccine. Each CDR3 is given with its conserved first and last residue.

V	J	CDR3
TRBV19	TRBJ2-6	CASSRPSGANVLTF
TRBV11-2	TRBJ2-7	CASSLWVGGDEQYF
TRBV6-2/TRBV6-3	TRBJ1-1	CASSYRQGNTEAFF
TRBV6-5	TRBJ2-7	CASSYRDRGNYEQYF
TRBV10-3	TRBJ2-2	CAISQNTGELFF
TRBV6-8	TRBJ1-1	CASPVQLAASPNTEAFF
TRBV6-2/TRBV6-3	TRBJ1-2	CASSRYGTISTYGYTF
TRBV5-5	TRBJ2-1	CASSKWTGGDFNEQFF
TRBV7-9	TRBJ1-1	CASSLGGSWEAFF
TRBV18	TRBJ2-3	CASSPRTEWGTDTQYF
TRBV4-2	TRBJ2-1	CASSQYGVNNEQFF
TRBV10-2	TRBJ2-5	CASRDWGAQETQYF
TRBV10-3	TRBJ2-5	CAISERLLLGTGMRETQYF
TRBV5-1	TRBJ2-5	CASSSHPRSVETQYF
TRBV6-2/TRBV6-3	TRBJ2-3	CASSYSKYYGTEITDTQYF
TRBV10-3	TRBJ2-1	CAISGQGDMQFF
TRBV20-1	TRBJ2-7	CSASDSGRSYEQYF
TRBV29-1	TRBJ2-3	CSAGEALEFDTQYF
TRBV18	TRBJ2-7	CASSPPNRAYEQYF
TRBV2	TRBJ2-5	CASSPPVEETQYF
TRBV29-1	TRBJ2-5	CSVEAGSAKETQYF
TRBV7-9	TRBJ2-2	CASSLAGSSTGELFF
TRBV28	TRBJ1-1	CASSRIPNTEAFF
TRBV7-2	TRBJ1-5	CASSPQRGDQPQHF
TRBV24-1	TRBJ2-5	CATSGVDGPGETQYF
TRBV20-1	TRBJ2-1	CSARGSGRVSYNEQFF
TRBV7-2	TRBJ1-1	CASLPGLNTEAFF
TRBV6-1	TRBJ2-5	CASSEAGGQRLRGRPPNF
TRBV5-6	TRBJ1-4	CASSFPGDEKLFF
TRBV28	TRBJ1-2	CASSGDRLYGYTF
TRBV13	TRBJ2-2	CASSFRQRVPEGELFF
TRBV15	TRBJ2-2	CATRGRDRVTGELFF
TRBV28	TRBJ2-7	CASSLLALNSRGEQYF
TRBV12-3/TRBV12-4	TRBJ2-2	CASSLGDRKYTGELFF
TRBV5-5	TRBJ2-7	CASRTDTGPSNYEQYF
TRBV15	TRBJ2-5	CATSRGAGGRGETQYF
TRBV9	TRBJ2-1	CASSADPSSYNEQFF
TRBV20-1	TRBJ2-3	CSASRDFADTQYF
TRBV20-1	TRBJ2-2	CSANPGTGDTGELFF
TRBV3-1	TRBJ1-1	CASSLRTGTNTEAFF
TRBV5-1	TRBJ2-3	CASSTTGTATDTQYF
TRBV12-3/TRBV12-4	TRBJ1-5	CASSFGRNQPQHF
TRBV12-3/TRBV12-4	TRBJ2-7	CASSSGTGLHEQYF